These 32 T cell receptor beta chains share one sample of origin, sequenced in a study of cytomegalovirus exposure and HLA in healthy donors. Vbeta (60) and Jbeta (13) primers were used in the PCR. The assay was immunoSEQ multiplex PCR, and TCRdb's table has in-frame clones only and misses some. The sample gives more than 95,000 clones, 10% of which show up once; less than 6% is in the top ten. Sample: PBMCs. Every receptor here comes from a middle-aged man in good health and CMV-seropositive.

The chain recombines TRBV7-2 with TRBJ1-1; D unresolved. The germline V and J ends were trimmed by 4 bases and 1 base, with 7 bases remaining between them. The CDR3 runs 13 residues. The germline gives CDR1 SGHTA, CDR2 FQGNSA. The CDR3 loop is CASSYQSNTEAFF. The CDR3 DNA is TGTGCCAGCAGCTATCAGTCGAACACTGAAGCTTTCTTT. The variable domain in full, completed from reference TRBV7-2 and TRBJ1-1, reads GAGVSQSPSNKVTEKGKDVELRCDPISGHTALYWYRQSLGQGLEFLIYFQGNSAPDKSGLPSDRFSAERTGGSVSTLTIQRTQQEDSAVYLCASSYQSNTEAFFGQGTRLTVV.

DNA of the CDR3: TGTGCCAGCAGCGAAGGGACTAGCGGGAGCAATGAGCAGTTCTTC. This translates into CASSEGTSGSNEQFF. The chain recombines TRBV7-3 with TRBJ2-1, with 14 bases lining up with TRBD2. Germline V gene sequence: CDR1 SGHTA, CDR2 FQGTGA. V trimming: 5 bases; J trimming: 6 bases; junction bases outside the gene matches: 3. The CDR3 totals 15 residues.

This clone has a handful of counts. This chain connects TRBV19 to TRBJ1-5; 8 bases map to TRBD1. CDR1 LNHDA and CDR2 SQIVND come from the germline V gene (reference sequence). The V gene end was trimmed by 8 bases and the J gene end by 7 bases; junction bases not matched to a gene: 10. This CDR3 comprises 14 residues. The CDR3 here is CASSRARGQQPQHF. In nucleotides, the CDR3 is TGTGCCAGTTCTAGAGCCAGGGGGCAACAGCCCCAGCATTTT. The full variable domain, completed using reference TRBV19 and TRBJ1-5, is DGGITQSPKYLFRKEGQNVTLSCEQNLNHDAMYWYRQDPGQGLRLIYYSQIVNDFQKGDIAEGYSVSREKKESFPLTVTSAQKNPTAFYLCASSRARGQQPQHFGDGTRLSIL.

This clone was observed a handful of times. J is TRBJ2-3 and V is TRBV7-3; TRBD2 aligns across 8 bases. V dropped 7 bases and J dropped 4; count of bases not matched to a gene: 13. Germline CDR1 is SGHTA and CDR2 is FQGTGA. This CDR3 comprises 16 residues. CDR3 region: CASKRGSGSFPDTQYF. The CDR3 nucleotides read TGTGCCAGCAAAAGGGGGAGCGGGAGTTTCCCAGATACGCAGTATTTT.

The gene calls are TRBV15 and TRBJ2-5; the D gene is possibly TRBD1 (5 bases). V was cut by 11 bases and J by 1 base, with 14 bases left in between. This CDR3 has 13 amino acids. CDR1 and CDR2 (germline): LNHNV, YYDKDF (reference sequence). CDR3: CASRSQGQETQYF. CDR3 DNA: TGTGCCTCCCGTTCGCAGGGCCAAGAGACCCAGTACTTC.

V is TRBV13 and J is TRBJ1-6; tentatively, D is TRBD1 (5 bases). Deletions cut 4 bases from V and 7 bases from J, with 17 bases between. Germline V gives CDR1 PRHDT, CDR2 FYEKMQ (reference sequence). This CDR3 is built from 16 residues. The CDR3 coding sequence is TGTGCCAGCAGCTCCTTCCAGGCAGGGAGGAATTCACCCCTCCACTTT. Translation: CASSSFQAGRNSPLHF.

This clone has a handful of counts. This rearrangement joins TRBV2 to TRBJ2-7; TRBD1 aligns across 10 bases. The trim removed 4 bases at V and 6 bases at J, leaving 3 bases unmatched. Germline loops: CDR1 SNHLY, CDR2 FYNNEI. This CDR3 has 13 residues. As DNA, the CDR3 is TGTGCCAGCAGTGGGGACAGGGGCGCCGAGCAGTACTTC. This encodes CASSGDRGAEQYF. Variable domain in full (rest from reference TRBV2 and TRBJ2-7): EPEVTQTPSHQVTQMGQEVILRCVPISNHLYFYWYRQILGQKVEFLVSFYNNEISEKSEIFDDQFSVERPDGSNFTLKIRSTKLEDSAMYFCASSGDRGAEQYFGPGTRLTVT.

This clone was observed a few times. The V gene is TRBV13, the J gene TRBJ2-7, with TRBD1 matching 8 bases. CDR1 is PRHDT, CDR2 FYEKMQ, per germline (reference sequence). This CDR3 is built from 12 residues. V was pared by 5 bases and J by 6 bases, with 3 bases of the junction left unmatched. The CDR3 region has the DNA TGTGCCAGCAGCCAAGGGACAGGCGAGCAGTACTTC. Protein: CASSQGTGEQYF.

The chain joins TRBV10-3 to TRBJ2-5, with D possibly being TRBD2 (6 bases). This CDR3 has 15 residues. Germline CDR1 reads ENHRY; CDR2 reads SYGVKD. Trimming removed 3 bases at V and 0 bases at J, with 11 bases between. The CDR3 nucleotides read TGTGCCATCAGTGACCGCCGGGACTACCAAGAGACCCAGTACTTC. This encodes CAISDRRDYQETQYF.

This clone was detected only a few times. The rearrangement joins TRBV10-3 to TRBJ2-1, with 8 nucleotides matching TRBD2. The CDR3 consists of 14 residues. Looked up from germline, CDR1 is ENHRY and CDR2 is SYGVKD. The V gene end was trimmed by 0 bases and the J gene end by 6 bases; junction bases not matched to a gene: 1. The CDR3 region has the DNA TGTGCCATCAGTGAGTCGGGGACTAGCAATGAGCAGTTCTTC. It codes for CAISESGTSNEQFF.

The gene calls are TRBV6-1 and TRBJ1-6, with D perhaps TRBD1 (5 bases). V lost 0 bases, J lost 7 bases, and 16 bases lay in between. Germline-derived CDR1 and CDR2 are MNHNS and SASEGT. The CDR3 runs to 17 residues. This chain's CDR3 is CASSEAWRGKRNSPLHF. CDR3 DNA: TGTGCCAGCAGTGAAGCATGGCGGGGGAAACGGAATTCACCCCTCCACTTT.

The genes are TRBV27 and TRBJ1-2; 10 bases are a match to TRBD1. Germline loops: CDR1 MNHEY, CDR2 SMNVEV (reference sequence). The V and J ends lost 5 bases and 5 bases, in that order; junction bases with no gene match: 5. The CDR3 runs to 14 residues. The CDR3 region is CASSQGTGAYGYTF. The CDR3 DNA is TGTGCCAGCAGTCAAGGGACAGGGGCGTATGGCTACACCTTC.

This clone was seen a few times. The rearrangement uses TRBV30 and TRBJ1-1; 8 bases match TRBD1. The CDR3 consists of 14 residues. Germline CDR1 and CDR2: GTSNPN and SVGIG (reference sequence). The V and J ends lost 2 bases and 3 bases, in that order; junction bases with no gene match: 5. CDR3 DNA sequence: TGTGCCTGGAGTCGGACAGGGACGGACACTGAAGCTTTCTTT. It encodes CAWSRTGTDTEAFF.

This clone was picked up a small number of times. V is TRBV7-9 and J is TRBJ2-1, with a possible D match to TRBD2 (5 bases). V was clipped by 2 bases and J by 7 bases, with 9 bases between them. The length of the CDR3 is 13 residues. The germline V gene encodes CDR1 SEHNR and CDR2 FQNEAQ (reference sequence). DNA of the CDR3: TGTGCCAGCAGCTTACCGGGATCGAATGAGCAGTTCTTC. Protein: CASSLPGSNEQFF. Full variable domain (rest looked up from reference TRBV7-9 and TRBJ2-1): DTGVSQNPRHKITKRGQNVTFRCDPISEHNRLYWYRQTLGQGPEFLTYFQNEAQLEKSRLLSDRFSAERPKGSFSTLEIQRTEQGDSAMYLCASSLPGSNEQFFGPGTRLTVL.

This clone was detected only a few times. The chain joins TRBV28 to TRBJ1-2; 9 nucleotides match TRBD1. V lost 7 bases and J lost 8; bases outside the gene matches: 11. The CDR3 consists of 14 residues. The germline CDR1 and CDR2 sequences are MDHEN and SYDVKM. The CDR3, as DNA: TGTGCCAGCATCATACAGGGGGCGCCGGGAGGCTACACCTTC. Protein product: CASIIQGAPGGYTF.

The DNA of the CDR3 is TGTGCCAGCAGTCCCCTAGTCAATGGGGCCAACGTCCTGACTTTC. It is translated as CASSPLVNGANVLTF. V is TRBV28 and J is TRBJ2-6; no firm D call. The CDR3 spans 15 residues. Trimming took 5 bases from V and 3 from J, leaving 11 bases between them. CDR1 is MDHEN, CDR2 SYDVKM, per germline.

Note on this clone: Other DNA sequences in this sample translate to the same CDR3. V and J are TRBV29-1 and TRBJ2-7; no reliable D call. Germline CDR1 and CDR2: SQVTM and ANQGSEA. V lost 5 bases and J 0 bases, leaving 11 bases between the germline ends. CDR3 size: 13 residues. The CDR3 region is CSVYIPNSYEQYF. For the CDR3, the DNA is TGCAGCGTTTACATACCGAACTCCTACGAGCAGTACTTC.

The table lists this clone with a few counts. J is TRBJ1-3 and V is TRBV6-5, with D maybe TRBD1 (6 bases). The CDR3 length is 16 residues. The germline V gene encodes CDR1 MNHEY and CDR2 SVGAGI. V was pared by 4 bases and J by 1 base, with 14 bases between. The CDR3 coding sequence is TGTGCCAGCAGTTCCCCCATGACAGGTTCTGGAAACACCATATATTTT. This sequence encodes CASSSPMTGSGNTIYF.

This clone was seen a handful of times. CDR3 in DNA: TGTGCCAGCAGCTTAACATCCGTCGAGCAGTACTTC. As protein: CASSLTSVEQYF. The chain recombines TRBV7-8 with TRBJ2-7; D not certain. Germline V gives CDR1 SGHVS, CDR2 FQNEAQ. Trimming took off 2 bases at V and 6 bases at J, with 8 bases between the two ends. This CDR3 comprises 12 residues.

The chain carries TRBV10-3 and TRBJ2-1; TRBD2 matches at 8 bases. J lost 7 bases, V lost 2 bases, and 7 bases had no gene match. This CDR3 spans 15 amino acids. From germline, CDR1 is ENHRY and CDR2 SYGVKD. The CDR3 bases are TGTGCCATCAGTGAGCGGGAGGGACTGAGGAATGAGCAGTTCTTC. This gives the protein CAISEREGLRNEQFF.

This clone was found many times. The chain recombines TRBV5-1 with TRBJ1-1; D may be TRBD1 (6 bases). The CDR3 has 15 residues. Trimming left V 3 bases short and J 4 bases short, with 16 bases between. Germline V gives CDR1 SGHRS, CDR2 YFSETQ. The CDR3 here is CASSSQAGASTEAFF. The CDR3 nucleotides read TGCGCCAGCAGCTCTCAAGCGGGGGCGAGCACTGAAGCTTTCTTT.

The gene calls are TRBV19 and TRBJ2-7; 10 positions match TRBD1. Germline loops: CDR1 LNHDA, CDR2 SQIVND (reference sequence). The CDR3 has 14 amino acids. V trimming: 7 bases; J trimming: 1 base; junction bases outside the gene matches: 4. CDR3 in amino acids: CASTPGQGSYEQYF. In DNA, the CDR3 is TGTGCCAGTACTCCGGGACAGGGGTCCTACGAGCAGTACTTC.

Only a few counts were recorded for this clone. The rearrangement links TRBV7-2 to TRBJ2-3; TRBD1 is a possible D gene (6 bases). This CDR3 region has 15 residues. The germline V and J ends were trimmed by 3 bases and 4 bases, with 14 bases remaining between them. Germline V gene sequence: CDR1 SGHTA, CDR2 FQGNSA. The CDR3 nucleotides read TGTGCCAGCAGCTTGCAGACAGGACTGGCAGATACGCAGTATTTT. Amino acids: CASSLQTGLADTQYF.

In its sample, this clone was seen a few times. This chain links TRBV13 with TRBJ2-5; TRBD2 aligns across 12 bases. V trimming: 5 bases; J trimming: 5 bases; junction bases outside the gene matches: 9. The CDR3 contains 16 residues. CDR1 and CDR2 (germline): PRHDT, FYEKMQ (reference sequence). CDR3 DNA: TGTGCCAGCAGCCCCCGGACTAGCGGGAATAGGGAGACCCAGTACTTC. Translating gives CASSPRTSGNRETQYF.

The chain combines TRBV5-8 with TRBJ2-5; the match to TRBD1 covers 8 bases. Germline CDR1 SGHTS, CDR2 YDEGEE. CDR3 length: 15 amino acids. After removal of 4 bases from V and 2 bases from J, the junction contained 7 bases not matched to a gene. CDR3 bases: TGTGCCAGCAGCGCCGACAGGGGTCGACAAGAGACCCAGTACTTC. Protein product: CASSADRGRQETQYF.

The CDR3 nucleotides read TGTGCCAGCAGCTATAGCGGAGCCAGCACAGATACGCAGTATTTT. Encoded protein: CASSYSGASTDTQYF. This chain uses TRBV7-9 with TRBJ2-3; D perhaps matches TRBD2 (6 bases). The CDR3 is 15 residues long. V lost 4 bases, J lost 0 bases, and 11 bases lay in between. Germline CDR1 reads SEHNR; CDR2 reads FQNEAQ (reference sequence).

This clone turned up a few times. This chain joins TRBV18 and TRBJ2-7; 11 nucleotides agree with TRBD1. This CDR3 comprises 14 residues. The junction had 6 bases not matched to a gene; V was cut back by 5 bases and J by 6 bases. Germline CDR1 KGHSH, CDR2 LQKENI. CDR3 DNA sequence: TGTGCCAGCTCAAAGGGACAGGGGGTTCCCGAGCAGTACTTC. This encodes CASSKGQGVPEQYF. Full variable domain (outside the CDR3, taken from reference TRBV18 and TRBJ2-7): NAGVMQNPRHLVRRRGQEARLRCSPMKGHSHVYWYRQLPEEGLKFMVYLQKENIIDESGMPKERFSAEFPKEGPSILRIQQVVRGDSAAYFCASSKGQGVPEQYFGPGTRLTVT.

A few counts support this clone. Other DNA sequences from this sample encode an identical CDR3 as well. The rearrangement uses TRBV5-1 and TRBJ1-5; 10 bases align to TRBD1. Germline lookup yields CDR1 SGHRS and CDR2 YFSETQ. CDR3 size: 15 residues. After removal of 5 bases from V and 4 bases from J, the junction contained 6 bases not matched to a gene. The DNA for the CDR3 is TGCGCCAGCAGACCGACAGGGGGCTCGAATCAGCCCCAGCATTTT. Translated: CASRPTGGSNQPQHF.

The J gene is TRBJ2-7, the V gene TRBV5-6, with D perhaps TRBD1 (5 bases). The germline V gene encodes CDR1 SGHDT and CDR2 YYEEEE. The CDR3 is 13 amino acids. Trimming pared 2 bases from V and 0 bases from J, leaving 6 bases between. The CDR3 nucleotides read TGTGCCAGCAGCTTTCAGGGCTCCTACGAGCAGTACTTC. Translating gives CASSFQGSYEQYF.

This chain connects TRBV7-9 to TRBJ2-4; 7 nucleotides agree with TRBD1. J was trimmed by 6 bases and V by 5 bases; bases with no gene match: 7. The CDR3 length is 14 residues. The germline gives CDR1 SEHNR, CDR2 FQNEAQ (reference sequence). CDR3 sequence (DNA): TGTGCCAGCAGCAGGGACAGTTGGAGAAACATTCAGTACTTC. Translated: CASSRDSWRNIQYF. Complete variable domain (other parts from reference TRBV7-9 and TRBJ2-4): DTGVSQNPRHKITKRGQNVTFRCDPISEHNRLYWYRQTLGQGPEFLTYFQNEAQLEKSRLLSDRFSAERPKGSFSTLEIQRTEQGDSAMYLCASSRDSWRNIQYFGAGTRLSVL.

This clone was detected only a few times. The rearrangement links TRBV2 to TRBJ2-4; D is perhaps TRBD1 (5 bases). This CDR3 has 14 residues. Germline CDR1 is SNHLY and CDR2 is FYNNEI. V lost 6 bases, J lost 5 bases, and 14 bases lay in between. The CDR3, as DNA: TGTGCCAGCAGGGGTACGCTCAGGGAAAACATTCAGTACTTC. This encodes CASRGTLRENIQYF. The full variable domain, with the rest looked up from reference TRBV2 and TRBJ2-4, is EPEVTQTPSHQVTQMGQEVILRCVPISNHLYFYWYRQILGQKVEFLVSFYNNEISEKSEIFDDQFSVERPDGSNFTLKIRSTKLEDSAMYFCASRGTLRENIQYFGAGTRLSVL.

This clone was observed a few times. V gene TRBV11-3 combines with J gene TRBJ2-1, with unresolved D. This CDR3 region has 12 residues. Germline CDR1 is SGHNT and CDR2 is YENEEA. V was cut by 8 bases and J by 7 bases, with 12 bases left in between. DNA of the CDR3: TGTGCCAGCTGCTCTACGGTTAATGAGCAGTTCTTC. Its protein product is CASCSTVNEQFF.